The table lists the clone carrying this TCR beta chain with a count of one. These data are taken from a study of blood T cell repertoires in COVID-19. Looking at the study overall: Italy, Spain and the United States were the sources of the convalescent and acute COVID-19 samples. T cells, B-cell-depleted T cells, or PBMCs provided the cDNA or gDNA that served as material.

Germline values: CDR1 SGHRS, CDR2 YFSETQ. This CDR3 is 15 amino acids long. J lost 4 bases, V lost 5 bases, and 8 bases had no gene match. Assay: immunoSEQ multiplex PCR; the TCRdb copy retains only in-frame clones and omits some. The table shows some 25,000 clones, with about nine tenths occurring only once. The chain carries TRBV5-1 and TRBJ2-1, with TRBD2 matching 8 bases. Material for sequencing was peripheral blood. This TCR came from a human donor in a cohort sampled during active COVID-19. The CDR3 loop is CASSPLAGPYNEQFF. The CDR3 coding sequence is TGCGCCAGCAGTCCTCTAGCGGGCCCGTACAATGAGCAGTTCTTC.